This T cell receptor beta chain is from a study of blood T cells in healthy people across ages. Turning to this clonotype: The antigen is undetermined. Given the absence of the conserved phenylalanine or tryptophan at the CDR3 end, a read error is likely.

Together with a sample-barcoded 5' primer, a J-beta primer mix was included in a second PCR lasting about 6 to 11 cycles. TCRdb processed the 5' RACE reads anew with MiXCR; each CDR3 protein has one entry. Of hundreds of thousands of distinct CDR3 sequences in the sample, under 55% were seen once. Regarding the study as a whole: Versus aged donors, long-lived donors had higher diversity and more naive CD4+ cells.

The length of the CDR3 is 14 residues. CDR1 and CDR2 from the germline V gene are DFQATT and SNEGSKA (reference sequence). Trimming removed 2 bases from V and 0 bases from J, with 11 bases in between. The clonotype comes from a man aged 55-75 years in good health. Sequencing was performed on blood. J is TRBJ2-7 and V is TRBV20-1, with D perhaps TRBD1 (5 bases). DNA of the CDR3: TGCAGTGCTAGACCAGGGAAGGCCTCCTACGAGCAGTACTTG. It specifies CSARPGKASYEQYL.